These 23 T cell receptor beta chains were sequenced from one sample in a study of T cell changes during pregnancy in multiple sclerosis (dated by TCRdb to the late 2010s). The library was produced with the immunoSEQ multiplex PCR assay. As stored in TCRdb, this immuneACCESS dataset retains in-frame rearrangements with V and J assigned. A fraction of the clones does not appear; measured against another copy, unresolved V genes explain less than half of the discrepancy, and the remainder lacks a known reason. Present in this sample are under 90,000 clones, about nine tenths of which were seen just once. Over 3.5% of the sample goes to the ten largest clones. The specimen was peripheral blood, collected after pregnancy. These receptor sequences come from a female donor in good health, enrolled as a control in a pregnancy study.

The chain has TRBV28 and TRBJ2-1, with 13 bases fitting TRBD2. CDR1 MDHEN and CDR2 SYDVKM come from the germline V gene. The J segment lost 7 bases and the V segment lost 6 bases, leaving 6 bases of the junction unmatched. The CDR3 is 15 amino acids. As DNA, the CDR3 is TGTGCCAGCAGCCGACTAGCGGGAGGAGAGAATGAGCAGTTCTTC. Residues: CASSRLAGGENEQFF.

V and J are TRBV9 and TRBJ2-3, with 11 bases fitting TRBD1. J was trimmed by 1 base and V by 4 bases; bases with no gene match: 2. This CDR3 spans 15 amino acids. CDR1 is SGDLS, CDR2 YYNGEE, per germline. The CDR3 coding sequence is TGTGCCAGCAGCCCGGGACAGGGGGGCACAGATACGCAGTATTTT. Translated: CASSPGQGGTDTQYF.

The CDR3 bases are TGTGCCTGTGGAAGTAGGGCGAGAGTAGCGGAGAAGAACACCGGGGAGCTGTTTTTT. Translated: CACGSRARVAEKNTGELFF. V usage is TRBV21-1 and J usage is TRBJ2-2; the DNA was not used to check the table's D call, TRBD2. TRBV21-1 is annotated as a pseudogene. The CDR3 contains 19 residues.

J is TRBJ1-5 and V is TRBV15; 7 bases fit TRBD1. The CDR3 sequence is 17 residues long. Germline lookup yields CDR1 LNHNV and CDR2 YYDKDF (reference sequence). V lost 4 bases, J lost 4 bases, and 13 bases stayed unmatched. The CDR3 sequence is CATSKDQTGTQNQPQHF. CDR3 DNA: TGTGCCACCAGCAAAGACCAGACAGGGACACAAAATCAGCCCCAGCATTTT.

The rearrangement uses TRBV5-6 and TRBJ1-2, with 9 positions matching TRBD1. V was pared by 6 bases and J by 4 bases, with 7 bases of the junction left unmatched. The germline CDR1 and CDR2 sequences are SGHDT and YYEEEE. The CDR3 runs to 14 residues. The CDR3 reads CASILTGGPYGYTF. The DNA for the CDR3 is TGTGCCAGCATCCTAACAGGGGGCCCCTATGGCTACACCTTC.

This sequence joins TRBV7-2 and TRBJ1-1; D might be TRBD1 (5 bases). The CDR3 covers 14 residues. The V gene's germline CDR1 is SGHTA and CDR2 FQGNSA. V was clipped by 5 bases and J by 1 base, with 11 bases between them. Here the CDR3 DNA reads TGTGCCAGCAGCCCCGGACATTCGAACACTGAAGCTTTCTTT. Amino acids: CASSPGHSNTEAFF.

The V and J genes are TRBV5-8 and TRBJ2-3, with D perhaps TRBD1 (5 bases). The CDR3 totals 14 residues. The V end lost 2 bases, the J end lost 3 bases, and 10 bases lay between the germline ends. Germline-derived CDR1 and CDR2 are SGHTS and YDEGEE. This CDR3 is CASSFTGVTDTQYF. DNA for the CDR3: TGTGCCAGCAGCTTTACAGGAGTTACAGATACGCAGTATTTT.

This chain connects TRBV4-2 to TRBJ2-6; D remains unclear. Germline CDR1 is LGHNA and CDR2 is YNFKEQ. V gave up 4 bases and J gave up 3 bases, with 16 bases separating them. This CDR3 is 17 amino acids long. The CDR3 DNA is TGTGCCAGCAGCCTCCCACAACAGCATTTTGGGGCCAACGTCCTGACTTTC. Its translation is CASSLPQQHFGANVLTF.

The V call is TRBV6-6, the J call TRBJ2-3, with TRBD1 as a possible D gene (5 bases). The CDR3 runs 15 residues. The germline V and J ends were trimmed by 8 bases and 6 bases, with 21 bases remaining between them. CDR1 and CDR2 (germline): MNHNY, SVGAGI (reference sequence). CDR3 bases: TGTGCCAGCCGGTCAGGGTACAATTCGATCGATACGCAGTATTTT. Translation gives CASRSGYNSIDTQYF.

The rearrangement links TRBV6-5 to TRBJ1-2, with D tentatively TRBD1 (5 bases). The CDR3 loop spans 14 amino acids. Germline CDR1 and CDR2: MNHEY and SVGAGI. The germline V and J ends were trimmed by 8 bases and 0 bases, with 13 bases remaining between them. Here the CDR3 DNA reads TGTGCCAGCCGTCGGAGGGACCCTAACTATGGCTACACCTTC. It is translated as CASRRRDPNYGYTF.

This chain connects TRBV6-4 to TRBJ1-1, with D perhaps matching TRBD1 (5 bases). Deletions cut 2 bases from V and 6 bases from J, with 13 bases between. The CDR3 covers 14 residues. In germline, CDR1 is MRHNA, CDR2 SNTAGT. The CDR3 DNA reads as TGTGCCAGCAGTGACACAGGCCGTTCGCCTGAAGCTTTCTTT. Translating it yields CASSDTGRSPEAFF.

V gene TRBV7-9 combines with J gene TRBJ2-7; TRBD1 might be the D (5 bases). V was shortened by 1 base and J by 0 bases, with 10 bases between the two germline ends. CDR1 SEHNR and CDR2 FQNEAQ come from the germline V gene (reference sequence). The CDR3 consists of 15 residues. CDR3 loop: CASSLGGGSSYEQYF. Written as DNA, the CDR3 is TGTGCCAGCAGCTTAGGGGGCGGAAGCTCCTACGAGCAGTACTTC.

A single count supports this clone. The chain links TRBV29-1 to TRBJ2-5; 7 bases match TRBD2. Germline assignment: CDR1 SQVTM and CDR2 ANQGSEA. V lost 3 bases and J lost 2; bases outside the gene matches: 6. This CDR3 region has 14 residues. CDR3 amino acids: CSVEGSGWQETQYF. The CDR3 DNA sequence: TGCAGCGTTGAGGGTAGCGGGTGGCAAGAGACCCAGTACTTC.

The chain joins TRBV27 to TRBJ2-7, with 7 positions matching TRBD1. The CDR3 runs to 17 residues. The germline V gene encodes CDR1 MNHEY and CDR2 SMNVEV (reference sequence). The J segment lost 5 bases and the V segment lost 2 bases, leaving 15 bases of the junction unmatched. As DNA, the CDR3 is TGTGCCAGCAGTTTAAGGGAGAAGGGGGCTGAAGCCCACGAGCAGTACTTC. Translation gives CASSLREKGAEAHEQYF.

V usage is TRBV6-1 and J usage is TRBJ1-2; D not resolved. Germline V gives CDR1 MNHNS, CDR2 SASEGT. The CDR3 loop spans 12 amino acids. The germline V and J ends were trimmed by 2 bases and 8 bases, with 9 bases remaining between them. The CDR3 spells CASSENGLGYTF. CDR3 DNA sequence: TGTGCCAGCAGTGAAAACGGACTGGGCTACACCTTC.

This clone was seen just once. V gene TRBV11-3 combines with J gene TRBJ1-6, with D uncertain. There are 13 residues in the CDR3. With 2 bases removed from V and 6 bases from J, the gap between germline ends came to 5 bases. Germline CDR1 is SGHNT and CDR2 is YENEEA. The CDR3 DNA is TGTGCCAGCAGCTTAAGCGGTAATTCACCCCTCCACTTT. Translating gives CASSLSGNSPLHF.

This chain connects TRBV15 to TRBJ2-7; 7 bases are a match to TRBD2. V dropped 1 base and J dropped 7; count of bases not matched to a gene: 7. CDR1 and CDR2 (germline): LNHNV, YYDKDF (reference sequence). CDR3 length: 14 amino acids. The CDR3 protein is CATSRVAGEEEQYF. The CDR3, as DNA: TGTGCCACCAGCAGAGTTGCGGGAGAAGAAGAGCAGTACTTC.

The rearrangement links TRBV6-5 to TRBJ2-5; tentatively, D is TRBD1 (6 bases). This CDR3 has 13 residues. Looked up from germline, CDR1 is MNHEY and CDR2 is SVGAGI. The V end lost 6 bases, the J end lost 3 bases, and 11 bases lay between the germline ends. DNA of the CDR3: TGTGCCAGCAGCCCGGGACAAAAAGAGACCCAGTACTTC. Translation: CASSPGQKETQYF.

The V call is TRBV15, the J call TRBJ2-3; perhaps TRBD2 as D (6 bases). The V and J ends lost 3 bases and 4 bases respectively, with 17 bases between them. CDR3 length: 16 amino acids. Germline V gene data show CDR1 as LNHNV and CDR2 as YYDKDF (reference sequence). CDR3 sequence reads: CATSSGEVVVPDTQYF. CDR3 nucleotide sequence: TGTGCCACCAGCAGTGGGGAGGTAGTCGTCCCAGATACGCAGTATTTT.

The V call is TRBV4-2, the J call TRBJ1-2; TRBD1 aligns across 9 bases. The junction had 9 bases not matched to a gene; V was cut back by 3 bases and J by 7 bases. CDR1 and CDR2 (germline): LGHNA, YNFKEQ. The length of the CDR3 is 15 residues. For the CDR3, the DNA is TGTGCCAGCAGCCATCCTGACAGGGGGTCGCTTGGCTACACCTTC. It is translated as CASSHPDRGSLGYTF.

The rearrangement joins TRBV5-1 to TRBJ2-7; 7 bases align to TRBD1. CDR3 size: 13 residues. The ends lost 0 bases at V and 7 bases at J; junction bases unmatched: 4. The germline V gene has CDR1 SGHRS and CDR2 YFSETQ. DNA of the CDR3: TGCGCCAGCAGCTTGGGTACAGGGGAAGAGCAGTACTTC. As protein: CASSLGTGEEQYF. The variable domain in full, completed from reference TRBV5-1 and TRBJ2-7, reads KAGVTQTPRYLIKTRGQQVTLSCSPISGHRSVSWYQQTPGQGLQFLFEYFSETQRNKGNFPGRFSGRQFSNSRSEMNVSTLELGDSALYLCASSLGTGEEQYFGPGTRLTVT.

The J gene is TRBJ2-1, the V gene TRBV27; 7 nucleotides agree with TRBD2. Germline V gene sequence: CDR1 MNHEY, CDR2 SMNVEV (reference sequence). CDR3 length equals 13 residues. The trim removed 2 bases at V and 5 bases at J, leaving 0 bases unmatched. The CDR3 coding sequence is TGTGCCAGCAGTTTAAGCGGGGACAATGAGCAGTTCTTC. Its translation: CASSLSGDNEQFF.

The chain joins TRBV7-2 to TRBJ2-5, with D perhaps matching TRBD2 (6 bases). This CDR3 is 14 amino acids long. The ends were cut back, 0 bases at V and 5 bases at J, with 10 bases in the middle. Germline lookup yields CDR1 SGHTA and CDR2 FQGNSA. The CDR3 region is CASSLARRGETQYF. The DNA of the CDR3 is TGTGCCAGCAGCTTAGCCCGACGGGGGGAGACCCAGTACTTC.